A selection of T cell receptor beta chains follows, all from one sample in a study of early T cells in non-severe SARS-CoV-2 infection. TCRdb ran MiXCR on the 5' RACE reads and lists one entry per CDR3 protein. Of 30,000 to 35,000 distinct CDR3 sequences listed, over 6.5% are singletons. The sequencing input was whole blood. These TCRs come from an adult who was a healthcare worker with PCR-confirmed SARS-CoV-2 infection or an uninfected control (not recorded which). CDR3s include the opening cysteine and the closing phenylalanine or tryptophan. Fields, in order: J gene, clone size, V gene, D gene, CDR3 protein, CDR3 DNA. The D gene is left open where the match is weak. Sizes are listed as once, few, many, or a class for an expanded clone.

j_call: TRBJ2-7; clone_size: many; v_call: TRBV12-3/TRBV12-4; d_call: TRBD1; cdr3_aa: CASRHGTGEYEQYF; cdr3_nt: TGTGCCAGCAGACACGGGACAGGGGAATACGAGCAGTACTTC
j_call: TRBJ2-7; clone_size: few; v_call: TRBV30; d_call: TRBD2; cdr3_aa: CAWSVLAGEYEQYF; cdr3_nt: TGTGCCTGGAGTGTACTAGCGGGAGAGTACGAGCAGTACTTC
j_call: TRBJ1-2; clone_size: many; v_call: TRBV19; d_call: NA; cdr3_aa: CASSIGQNPNYGYTF; cdr3_nt: TGTGCCAGTAGTATTGGGCAGAACCCTAACTATGGCTACACCTTC
j_call: TRBJ2-7; clone_size: many; v_call: TRBV29-1; d_call: NA; cdr3_aa: CSVGQAPYEQYF; cdr3_nt: TGCAGCGTTGGACAGGCCCCCTACGAGCAGTACTTC
j_call: TRBJ2-7; clone_size: few; v_call: TRBV3-1; d_call: NA; cdr3_aa: CASSATLSEQYF; cdr3_nt: TGTGCCAGCAGCGCGACCCTTTCCGAGCAGTACTTC
j_call: TRBJ1-1; clone_size: many; v_call: TRBV27; d_call: NA; cdr3_aa: CASSSAANLLMNTEAFF; cdr3_nt: TGTGCCAGCAGTTCCGCAGCGAATTTACTCATGAACACTGAAGCTTTCTTT
j_call: TRBJ2-7; clone_size: many; v_call: TRBV28; d_call: TRBD2; cdr3_aa: CASSGKAGVSNEQYF; cdr3_nt: TGTGCCAGCAGTGGGAAAGCGGGAGTTAGCAACGAGCAGTACTTC
j_call: TRBJ2-5; clone_size: few; v_call: TRBV10-2; d_call: TRBD2; cdr3_aa: CASSVSGRGETQYF; cdr3_nt: TGCGCCAGCAGTGTTAGCGGGAGAGGAGAGACCCAGTACTTC
j_call: TRBJ1-5; clone_size: many; v_call: TRBV20-1; d_call: NA; cdr3_aa: CSAPGEGIFSNQPQHF; cdr3_nt: TGCAGTGCCCCCGGAGAAGGGATCTTCAGCAATCAGCCCCAGCATTTT
j_call: TRBJ2-5; clone_size: few; v_call: TRBV7-3; d_call: NA; cdr3_aa: CASSLIETETQYF; cdr3_nt: TGTGCCAGCAGCTTAATCGAGACGGAGACCCAGTACTTC